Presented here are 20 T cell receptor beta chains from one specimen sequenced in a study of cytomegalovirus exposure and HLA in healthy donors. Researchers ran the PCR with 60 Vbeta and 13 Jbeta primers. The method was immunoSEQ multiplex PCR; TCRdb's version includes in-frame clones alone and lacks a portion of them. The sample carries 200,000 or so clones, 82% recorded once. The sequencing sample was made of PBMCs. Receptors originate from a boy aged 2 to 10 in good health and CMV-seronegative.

The CDR3 is CASSYSSGVYEQYF. CDR3 DNA: TGTGCCAGCAGTTACTCTAGCGGGGTGTACGAGCAGTACTTC. The J gene is TRBJ2-7, the V gene TRBV6-5; 8 bases agree with TRBD2. CDR3 length equals 14 residues. Germline loops: CDR1 MNHEY, CDR2 SVGAGI. The V gene end was trimmed by 0 bases and the J gene end by 4 bases; junction bases not matched to a gene: 2.

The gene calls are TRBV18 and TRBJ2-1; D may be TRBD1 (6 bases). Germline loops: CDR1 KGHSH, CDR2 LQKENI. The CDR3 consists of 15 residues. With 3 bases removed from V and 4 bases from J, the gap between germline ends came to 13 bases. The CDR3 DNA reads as TGTGCCAGCTCACCTACAGGGCTGGGGTACAATGAGCAGTTCTTC. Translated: CASSPTGLGYNEQFF.

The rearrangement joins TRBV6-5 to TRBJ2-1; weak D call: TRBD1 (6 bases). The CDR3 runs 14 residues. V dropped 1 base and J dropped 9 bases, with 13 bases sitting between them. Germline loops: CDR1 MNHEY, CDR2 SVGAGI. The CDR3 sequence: CASSYLQGRGEQFF. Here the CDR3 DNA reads TGTGCCAGCAGTTACTTACAGGGTCGGGGTGAGCAGTTCTTC.

CDR3 amino acids: CASKSPGGFEAFF. The CDR3 DNA reads TGTGCCAGCAAATCCCCGGGGGGGTTTGAAGCTTTCTTT. The chain is built from TRBV9 and TRBJ1-1; tentative D call: TRBD1 (5 bases). The CDR3 has 13 amino acids. The germline V gene encodes CDR1 SGDLS and CDR2 YYNGEE. Trimming cost V 6 bases and J 7 bases, with 16 bases left between them.

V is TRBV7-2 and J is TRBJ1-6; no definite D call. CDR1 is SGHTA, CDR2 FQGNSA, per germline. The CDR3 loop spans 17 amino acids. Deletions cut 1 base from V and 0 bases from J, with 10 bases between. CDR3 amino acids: CASSLVGESSYNSPLHF. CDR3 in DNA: TGTGCCAGCAGCTTAGTCGGGGAGTCCTCCTATAATTCACCCCTCCACTTT.

The DNA for the CDR3 is TGCGCCAGCAGCCAAGATTCCGGGGGGAAAAACACTGAAGCTTTCTTT. Encoded protein: CASSQDSGGKNTEAFF. The chain has TRBV4-3 and TRBJ1-1, with a possible D match to TRBD1 (5 bases). This CDR3 has 16 residues. CDR1 is LGHNA and CDR2 is YSLEER in the germline V gene. Trimming removed 0 bases at V and 2 bases at J, with 13 bases between.

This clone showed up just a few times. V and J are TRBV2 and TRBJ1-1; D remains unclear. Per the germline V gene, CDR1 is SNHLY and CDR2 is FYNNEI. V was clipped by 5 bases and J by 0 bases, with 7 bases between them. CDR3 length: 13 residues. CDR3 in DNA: TGTGCCAGCAGTCCTCAGGTGAACACTGAAGCTTTCTTT. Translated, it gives CASSPQVNTEAFF.

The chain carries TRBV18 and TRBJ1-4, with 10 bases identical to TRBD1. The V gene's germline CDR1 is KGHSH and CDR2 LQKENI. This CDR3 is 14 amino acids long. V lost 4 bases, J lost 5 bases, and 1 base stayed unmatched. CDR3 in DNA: TGTGCCAGCTCACAGGACAGGGGGAATGAAAAACTGTTTTTT. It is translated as CASSQDRGNEKLFF.

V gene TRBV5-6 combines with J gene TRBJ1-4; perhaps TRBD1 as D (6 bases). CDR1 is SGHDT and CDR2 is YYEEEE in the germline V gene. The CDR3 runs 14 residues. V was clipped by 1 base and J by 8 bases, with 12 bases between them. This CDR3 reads CASSLTGSNEKLFF. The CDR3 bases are TGTGCCAGCAGCTTGACAGGGAGTAACGAAAAACTGTTTTTT. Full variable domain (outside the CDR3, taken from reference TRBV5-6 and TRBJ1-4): DAGVTQSPTHLIKTRGQQVTLRCSPKSGHDTVSWYQQALGQGPQFIFQYYEEEERQRGNFPDRFSGHQFPNYSSELNVNALLLGDSALYLCASSLTGSNEKLFFGSGTQLSVL.

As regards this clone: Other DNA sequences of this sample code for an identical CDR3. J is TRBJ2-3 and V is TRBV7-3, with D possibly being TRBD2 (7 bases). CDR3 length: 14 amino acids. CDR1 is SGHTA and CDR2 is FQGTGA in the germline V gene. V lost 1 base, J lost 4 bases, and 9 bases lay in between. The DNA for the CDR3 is TGTGCCAGCAGCTTAAGCGGGGGCCCAGATACGCAGTATTTT. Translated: CASSLSGGPDTQYF.

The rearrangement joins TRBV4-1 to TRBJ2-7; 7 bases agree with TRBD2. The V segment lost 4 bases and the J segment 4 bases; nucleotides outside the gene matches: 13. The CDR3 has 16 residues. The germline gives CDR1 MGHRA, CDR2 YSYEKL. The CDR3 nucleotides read TGCGCCAGCAGCCTCAGTCGGGGCGGGGGAATTTACGAGCAGTACTTC. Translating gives CASSLSRGGGIYEQYF.

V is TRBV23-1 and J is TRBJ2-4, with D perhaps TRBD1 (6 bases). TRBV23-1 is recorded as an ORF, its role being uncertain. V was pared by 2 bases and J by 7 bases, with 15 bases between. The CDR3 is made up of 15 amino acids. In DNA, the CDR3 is TGCGCCAGCAGTCAACTGGCAGGGGATTTGAACATTCAGTACTTC. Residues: CASSQLAGDLNIQYF.

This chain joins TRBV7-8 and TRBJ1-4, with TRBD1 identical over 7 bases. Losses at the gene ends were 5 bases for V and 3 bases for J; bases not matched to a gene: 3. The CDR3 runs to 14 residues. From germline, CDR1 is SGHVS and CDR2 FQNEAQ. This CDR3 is CASSRDRANEKLFF. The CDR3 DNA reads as TGTGCCAGCAGCCGGGACAGAGCTAATGAAAAACTGTTTTTT. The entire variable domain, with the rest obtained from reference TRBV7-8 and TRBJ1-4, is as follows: GAGVSQSPRYKVAKRGQDVALRCDPISGHVSLFWYQQALGQGPEFLTYFQNEAQLDKSGLPSDRFFAERPEGSVSTLKIQRTQQEDSAVYLCASSRDRANEKLFFGSGTQLSVL.

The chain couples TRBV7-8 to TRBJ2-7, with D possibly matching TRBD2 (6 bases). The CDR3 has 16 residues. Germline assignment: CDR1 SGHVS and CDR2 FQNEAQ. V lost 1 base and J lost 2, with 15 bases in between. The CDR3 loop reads CASSLGRGRLTYEQYF. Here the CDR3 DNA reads TGTGCCAGCAGCTTAGGTCGGGGGAGGTTGACCTACGAGCAGTACTTC. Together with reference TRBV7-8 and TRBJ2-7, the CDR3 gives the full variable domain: GAGVSQSPRYKVAKRGQDVALRCDPISGHVSLFWYQQALGQGPEFLTYFQNEAQLDKSGLPSDRFFAERPEGSVSTLKIQRTQQEDSAVYLCASSLGRGRLTYEQYFGPGTRLTVT.

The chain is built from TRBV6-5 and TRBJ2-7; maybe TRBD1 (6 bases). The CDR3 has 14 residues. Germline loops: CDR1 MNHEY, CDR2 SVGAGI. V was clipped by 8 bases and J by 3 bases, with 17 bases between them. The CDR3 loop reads CASRRDKARYEQYF. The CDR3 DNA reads TGTGCCAGCCGCCGGGACAAGGCCCGCTACGAGCAGTACTTC.

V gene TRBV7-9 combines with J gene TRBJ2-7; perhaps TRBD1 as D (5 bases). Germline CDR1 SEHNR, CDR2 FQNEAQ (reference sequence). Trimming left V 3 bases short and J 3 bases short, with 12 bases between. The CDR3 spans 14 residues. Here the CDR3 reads CASSLGQGIYEQYF. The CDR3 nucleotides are TGTGCCAGCAGCTTGGGGCAGGGAATCTACGAGCAGTACTTC.

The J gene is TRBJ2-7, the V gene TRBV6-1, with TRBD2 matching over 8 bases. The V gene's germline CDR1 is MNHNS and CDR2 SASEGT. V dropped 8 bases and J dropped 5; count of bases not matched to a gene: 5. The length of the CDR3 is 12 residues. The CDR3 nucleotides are TGTGCCAGCCGCGCGGGGGGCCACGAGCAGTACTTC. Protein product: CASRAGGHEQYF.

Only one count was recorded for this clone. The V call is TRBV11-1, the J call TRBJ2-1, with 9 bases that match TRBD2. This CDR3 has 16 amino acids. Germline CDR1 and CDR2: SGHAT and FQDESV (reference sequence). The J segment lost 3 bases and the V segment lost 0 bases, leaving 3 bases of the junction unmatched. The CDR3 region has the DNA TGTGCCAGCAGCTTAGCGCCTAGCGGGGTCTACAATGAGCAGTTCTTC. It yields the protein CASSLAPSGVYNEQFF.

CDR3 sequence (DNA): TGTGCCAGCAGCCTTAGCGGGGGGGAGAACAATGAGCAGTTCTTC. The encoded protein is CASSLSGGENNEQFF. The chain has TRBV7-3 and TRBJ2-1, with 11 nucleotides matching TRBD2. CDR1 is SGHTA, CDR2 FQGTGA, per germline. The CDR3 totals 15 residues. The junction had 5 bases not matched to a gene; V was cut back by 5 bases and J by 5 bases.

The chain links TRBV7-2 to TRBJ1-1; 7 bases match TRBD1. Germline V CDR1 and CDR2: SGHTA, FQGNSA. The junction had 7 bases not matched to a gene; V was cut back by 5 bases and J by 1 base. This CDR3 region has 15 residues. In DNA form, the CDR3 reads TGTGCCAGCAGCCTCCGGACAGGAAGGAACACTGAAGCTTTCTTT. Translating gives CASSLRTGRNTEAFF.